A selection of T cell receptor beta chains follows, all from one sample in a study of OX40 agonist ivuxolimab in advanced cancers. TCRdb keeps only in-frame clones here, not all; method: immunoSEQ multiplex PCR. In the table there are roughly 50,000 clones, roughly nine tenths of which are singletons. This sample comprised CD4+ or CD8+ T cells sorted from blood, obtained in a trial of the OX40 agonist ivuxolimab. These receptors came from an adult with an advanced solid tumor such as melanoma, head and neck, liver or kidney cancer. CDR3s include the opening cysteine and the closing phenylalanine or tryptophan. D genes are given only for firm matches. A row's size may be missing; if present it is once, few, many or a size class.

j_call,d_call,clone_size,v_call,cdr3_aa,cdr3_nt
TRBJ2-7,.,.,TRBV4-3,CASSQEDSPYYYEQYF,TGCGCCAGCAGCCAAGAAGACAGCCCGTACTACTACGAGCAGTACTTC
TRBJ2-7,.,.,TRBV9,CASSVGGDSYEQYF,TGTGCCAGCAGCGTAGGCGGGGACTCCTACGAGCAGTACTTC
TRBJ1-5,.,medium-sized,TRBV28,CASSFAQGMRSQPQHF,TGTGCCAGCAGTTTCGCCCAGGGAATGCGCAGTCAGCCCCAGCATTTT
TRBJ2-3,.,once,TRBV6-1,CASSLWLADTDTQYF,TGTGCCAGCAGCCTGTGGCTAGCCGACACAGATACGCAGTATTTT
TRBJ1-5,.,.,TRBV4-2,CASSQVGGGQPQHF,TGTGCCAGCAGCCAAGTGGGGGGCGGTCAGCCCCAGCATTTT
TRBJ2-1,TRBD2,.,TRBV5-1,CASSLGYSGLAGGPGNEQFF,TGCGCCAGCAGCTTAGGCTACTCGGGACTAGCGGGAGGGCCGGGCAATGAGCAGTTCTTC
TRBJ1-5,.,few,TRBV7-3,CASSTWGLLSNQPQHF,TGTGCCAGCAGCACCTGGGGGCTTCTTAGCAATCAGCCCCAGCATTTT
TRBJ2-2,.,.,TRBV30,CAWSGANGELFF,TGTGCCTGGAGTGGGGCAAACGGGGAGCTGTTTTTT
TRBJ1-2,.,.,TRBV30,CAWSADGNYGYTF,TGTGCCTGGAGCGCGGACGGCAACTATGGCTACACCTTC
TRBJ1-2,TRBD1,.,TRBV29-1,CSALVGTVYGYTF,TGCAGCGCCCTTGTCGGGACAGTTTATGGCTACACCTTC
TRBJ1-5,.,.,TRBV6-6,CAGSEGDNQPQHF,TGTGCCGGTTCCGAAGGCGACAATCAGCCCCAGCATTTT
TRBJ1-5,TRBD1,.,TRBV19,CASDTGVLGQPQHF,TGTGCCAGTGACACAGGGGTTTTGGGTCAGCCCCAGCATTTT
TRBJ2-7,.,.,TRBV4-1,CASSQAATYEQYF,TGCGCCAGCAGCCAAGCAGCTACCTACGAGCAGTACTTC
TRBJ1-1,.,once,TRBV4-1,CASSQWIRVTQNTEAFF,TGCGCCAGCAGCCAATGGATTAGGGTAACTCAGAACACTGAAGCTTTCTTT
TRBJ1-5,.,.,TRBV7-8,CASSDEGYREPQHF,TGTGCCAGCAGCGACGAGGGCTACCGAGAGCCCCAGCATTTT
TRBJ1-1,.,.,TRBV28,CASSWGWNTEAFF,TGTGCCAGCAGCTGGGGGTGGAACACTGAAGCTTTCTTT
TRBJ1-1,.,.,TRBV27,CASSLIGKNTEAFF,TGTGCCAGCAGTTTAATAGGGAAGAACACTGAAGCTTTCTTT
TRBJ1-5,.,.,TRBV13,CASSLGQGTNQPQHF,TGTGCCAGCAGCTTAGGACAGGGCACGAACCAGCCCCAGCATTTT
TRBJ1-1,.,.,TRBV9,CASSVSGDVMNTEAFF,TGTGCCAGCAGCGTTTCTGGGGATGTTATGAACACTGAAGCTTTCTTT
TRBJ1-2,TRBD1,.,TRBV11-2,CASSLAGTAYGYTF,TGTGCCAGCAGCTTAGCCGGGACAGCATATGGCTACACCTTC
TRBJ2-3,TRBD2,few,TRBV6-4,CASSASGSTDTQYF,TGTGCCAGCAGTGCTAGCGGGAGTACAGATACGCAGTATTTT
TRBJ2-3,TRBD2,once,TRBV19,CASSIDLPGLASDTQYF,TGTGCCAGTAGTATAGATCTCCCCGGACTAGCCTCAGATACGCAGTATTTT
TRBJ1-2,.,.,TRBV13,CASSIIGQSNYGYTF,TGTGCCAGCAGCATAATTGGACAGTCTAACTATGGCTACACCTTC
TRBJ1-5,.,.,TRBV5-8,CASSLVGQSNQPQHF,TGTGCCAGCAGCTTGGTAGGACAGAGCAATCAGCCCCAGCATTTT
TRBJ2-5,.,.,TRBV9,CASSPAVGGPRETQYF,TGTGCCAGCAGCCCCGCGGTGGGGGGGCCGCGAGAGACCCAGTACTTC
TRBJ2-1,TRBD2,.,TRBV10-3,CASKREDSYNEQFF,TGTGCCTCCAAGCGGGAGGACTCCTACAATGAGCAGTTCTTC